This T cell receptor (beta chain) is from a study of brain T cells in children with intractable seizures. Findings and limits, study-wide: Only CDR3 sequence similarity suggested viral specificity, without known HCMV serostatus. Pre- and post-surgery blood differed in depth, so pre-surgery absences may be undersampling.

This table comes from immunoSEQ multiplex PCR, and its TCRdb copy is limited to in-frame clones, with some not included. Here the sample spans about 320,000 clones, 93% being singletons. Comments on this clone: What it binds is unknown.

CDR1 and CDR2 (germline): MDHEN, SYDVKM. Trimming removed 5 bases from V and 8 bases from J, with 7 bases in between. The length of the CDR3 is 11 residues. Documented time point: blood from clinic visit 5 months post-surgery; TSC patient then seizure free. Sequencing was limited to surgery cases with top T cell transcript signatures in brain tissue. Pre-surgery treatment included at least one anti-epileptic drug. The sequences come from peripheral blood, collected roughly 5 months after surgery. The chain combines TRBV28 with TRBJ2-1; D gene unclear. This TCR derives from a boy younger than two with tuberous sclerosis and intractable seizures. CDR3: CASSRVYEQFF. As DNA, the CDR3 is TGTGCCAGCAGTCGAGTGTATGAGCAGTTCTTC.